One sample yielded the 9 T cell receptor beta chains listed below, sequenced in a study of CD8 T cells in ankylosing spondylitis. TCRdb re-called the 5' RACE reads with MiXCR, one entry per CDR3 protein. This table holds about 35,000 distinct CDR3 sequences, about 9.3% found once. Sequenced: blood, either unsorted or a sorted T cell fraction (not recorded which). These receptors all stem from a male donor with ankylosing spondylitis or in good health (not recorded which).

This clonotype was counted ten times or more. The chain carries TRBV6-6 and TRBJ1-1; D is unclear. V shed 9 bases and J shed 7 bases, with 12 bases lying between them. The germline gives CDR1 MNHNY, CDR2 SVGAGI (reference sequence). CDR3 length: 11 amino acids. The CDR3 region has the DNA TGTGCCAGTGGGGTCCTCGGTGAAGCTTTCTTT. Translating gives CASGVLGEAFF.

This clonotype was recorded at least ten times. V is TRBV5-5 and J is TRBJ1-5; no clear D gene. Trimming shortened V by 4 bases and J by 4 bases, and 9 bases separated the two germline ends. Germline CDR1 and CDR2: SGHKS and YYEKEE (reference sequence). CDR3 length equals 13 residues. The CDR3 reads CASSPDQNQPQHF. The CDR3 DNA is TGTGCCAGCAGCCCCGACCAAAATCAGCCCCAGCATTTT.

CDR3 sequence (DNA): TGTGCCAGCAGCTATTCCCCAGATACGCAGTATTTT. Protein: CASSYSPDTQYF. The rearrangement joins TRBV7-3 to TRBJ2-3; no firm D call. There are 12 residues in the CDR3. The germline V gene has CDR1 SGHTA and CDR2 FQGTGA. Trimming stripped 4 bases from V and 4 bases from J, with 6 bases between. The entire variable domain, with the rest obtained from reference TRBV7-3 and TRBJ2-3, is as follows: GAGVSQTPSNKVTEKGKYVELRCDPISGHTALYWYRQSLGQGPEFLIYFQGTGAADDSGLPNDRFFAVRPEGSVSTLKIQRTERGDSAVYLCASSYSPDTQYFGPGTRLTVL.

This clonotype was recorded a few times. The genes are TRBV6-2 or TRBV6-3 and TRBJ2-3; D remains unclear. The length of the CDR3 is 15 residues. V lost 5 bases and J lost 1, with 13 bases in between. Germline lookup yields CDR1 MNHEY and CDR2 SVGEGT. Written as DNA, the CDR3 is TGTGCCAGCAGTACTCTCCCAGATCGCACAGATACGCAGTATTTT. Its translation: CASSTLPDRTDTQYF.

This clonotype was counted many times. The rearrangement uses TRBV5-6 and TRBJ2-2; 8 bases are shared with TRBD1. Germline loops: CDR1 SGHDT, CDR2 YYEEEE. The V segment lost 3 bases and the J segment 2 bases; nucleotides outside the gene matches: 3. The CDR3 spans 15 residues. In DNA, the CDR3 is TGTGCCAGCAGCTACGACAGGGGTAACACCGGGGAGCTGTTTTTT. Protein sequence: CASSYDRGNTGELFF.

This clonotype was observed at least ten times. V and J are TRBV6-1 and TRBJ2-2; maybe TRBD2 (6 bases). V gave up 6 bases and J gave up 1 base, with 6 bases separating them. This CDR3 contains 13 residues. Per the germline V gene, CDR1 is MNHNS and CDR2 is SASEGT. In DNA form, the CDR3 reads TGTGCCAGCAGGCGGGGGAACACCGGGGAGCTGTTTTTT. This codes for CASRRGNTGELFF.

This clonotype was counted ten times or more. The chain is built from TRBV14 and TRBJ2-4; D is unresolved. Germline CDR1 reads SGHDN; CDR2 reads FVKESK. The CDR3 is 14 residues long. The germline V and J ends were trimmed by 3 bases and 5 bases, with 11 bases remaining between them. The CDR3 reads CASSQLVGQNIQYF. CDR3 coding DNA: TGTGCCAGCAGCCAGCTCGTCGGGCAAAACATTCAGTACTTC.

The chain recombines TRBV7-9 with TRBJ2-3; tentative D call: TRBD2 (6 bases). This CDR3 spans 13 amino acids. Germline V gene data show CDR1 as SEHNR and CDR2 as FQNEAQ (reference sequence). V was cut by 4 bases and J by 3 bases, with 8 bases left in between. CDR3 nucleotide sequence: TGTGCCAGCAGCTGGGGGGAGACAGATACGCAGTATTTT. Translating it yields CASSWGETDTQYF.

This clonotype has a count of ten or more. The chain links TRBV6-2 or TRBV6-3 to TRBJ2-7; no reliable D call. The CDR3 extends over 18 amino acids. The V gene lost 0 bases and the J gene lost 4 bases, with 22 bases spanning the gap. Germline loops: CDR1 MNHEY, CDR2 SVGEGT. CDR3 residues: CASSYSPPSWIQVYEQYF. CDR3 DNA: TGTGCCAGCAGTTACTCGCCTCCCTCCTGGATCCAGGTATACGAGCAGTACTTC.